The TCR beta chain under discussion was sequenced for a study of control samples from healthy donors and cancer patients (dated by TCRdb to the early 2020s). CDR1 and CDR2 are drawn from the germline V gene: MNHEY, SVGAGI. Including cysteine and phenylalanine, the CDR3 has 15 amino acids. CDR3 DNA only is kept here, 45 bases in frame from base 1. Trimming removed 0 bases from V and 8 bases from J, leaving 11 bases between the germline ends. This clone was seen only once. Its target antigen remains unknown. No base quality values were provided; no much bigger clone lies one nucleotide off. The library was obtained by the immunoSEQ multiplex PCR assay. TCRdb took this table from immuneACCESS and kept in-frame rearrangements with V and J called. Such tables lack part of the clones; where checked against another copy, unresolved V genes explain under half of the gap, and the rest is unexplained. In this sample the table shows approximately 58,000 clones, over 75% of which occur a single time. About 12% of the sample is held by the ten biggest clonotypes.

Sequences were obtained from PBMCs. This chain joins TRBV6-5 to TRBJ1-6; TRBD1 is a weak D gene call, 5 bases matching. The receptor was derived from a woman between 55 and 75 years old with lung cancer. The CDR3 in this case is CASSYSLGVDSPLHF. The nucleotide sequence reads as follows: TGTGCCAGCAGTTACTCATTAGGGGTAGATTCACCCCTCCACTTT.